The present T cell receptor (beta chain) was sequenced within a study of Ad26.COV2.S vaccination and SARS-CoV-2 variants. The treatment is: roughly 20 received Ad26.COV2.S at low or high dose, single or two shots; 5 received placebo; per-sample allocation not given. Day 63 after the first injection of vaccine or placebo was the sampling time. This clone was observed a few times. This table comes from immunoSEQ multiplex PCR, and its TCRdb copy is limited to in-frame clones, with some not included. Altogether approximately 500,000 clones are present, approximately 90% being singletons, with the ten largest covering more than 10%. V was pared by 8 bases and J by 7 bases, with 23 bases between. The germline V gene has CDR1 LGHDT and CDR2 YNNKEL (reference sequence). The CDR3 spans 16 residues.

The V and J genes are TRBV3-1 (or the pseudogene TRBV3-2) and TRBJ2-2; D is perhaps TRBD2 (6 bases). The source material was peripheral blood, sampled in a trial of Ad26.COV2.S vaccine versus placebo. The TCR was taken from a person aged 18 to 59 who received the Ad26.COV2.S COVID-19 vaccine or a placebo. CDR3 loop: CASGTILPGRGGELFF. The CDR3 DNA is TGTGCCAGCGGTACAATCCTTCCCGGGCGGGGCGGGGAGCTGTTTTTT.